This T cell receptor beta chain is drawn from a study of blood T cells in healthy people across ages. Across the whole study: There was about one barcoded beta molecule captured by template switching per two T cells.

The extraction recovered at least 5.5 micrograms of total RNA per sample. The germline V gene encodes CDR1 SNHLY and CDR2 FYNNEI. This CDR3 comprises 12 residues. Trimming took off 2 bases at V and 14 bases at J, with 13 bases between the two ends. Overall study results and limits: Measured against age, TCR beta diversity per million T cells decreased in a roughly linear manner. The study regarded diversity estimates from one million T cells as underestimates.

This clonotype was detected only a few times. Its antigen remains unidentified. It was with a sample-barcoded 5' primer and a J-beta primer mix that a second PCR of roughly 7 to 11 cycles was run. TCRdb reprocessed the 5' RACE reads with MiXCR, giving one entry per CDR3 protein. The table lists fewer than 900,000 distinct CDR3 sequences, approximately 35% of them singletons. The material sequenced was blood. V is TRBV2 and J is TRBJ2-1; D tentatively reads TRBD1 or TRBD2 (5 bases each). The sequence derives from a man younger than 30 in good health. The DNA for the CDR3 is TGTGCCAGCAGTGAAAATGGGGGAGACAAGTTCTTC. Translated, it gives CASSENGGDKFF.